The source of this T cell receptor beta chain is a study of T cells after yellow fever vaccination (dated by TCRdb to the late 2010s). In terms of the full investigation: Libraries from fractions with low cell numbers were prepared with the SMART-Seq v4 Ultra Low Input RNA kit. Blood samples were taken at several timepoints before and after primary and secondary immunization, and bulk PBMC replicates and cell subsets were isolated. Two healthy male donors, one aged 18 to 29 and one aged 30 to 39 years, were included in the cohort. To follow T-cell clones before and after both primary and booster YFV17D yellow fever vaccination, bulk TCR alpha and beta repertoires underwent longitudinal sequencing. Points the paper makes about the study in general: After the booster, most of the clones that had expanded following primary vaccination were detected again (around 97% of CD4 and roughly 90% of CD8), which suggests that memory was broadly maintained. The secondary T-cell response was found to be weaker but faster than the primary response, with a peak reached on day 5 rather than on day 15. Only two donors were included in the study, so the extent to which the findings can be generalized is limited. A small share of clonotypes was detected in both CD4 and CD8 compartments, with the overlap likely arising from convergent recombination. Computational filtering was required because FACS-sorted repertoires could contain abundant contaminating clonotypes from the bulk population.

This specimen's treatment or condition label, per the study, means: live attenuated yellow fever vaccine strain. Two biological replicates of bulk PBMCs were collected at each blood-draw timepoint. A standard Ficoll-Paque protocol was used to isolate PBMCs from peripheral blood. RNA was extracted with TriZol from bulk PBMCs, CD4 and CD8 fractions, and dextramer-positive and dextramer-negative fractions. TCR cDNA was synthesized by 5'RACE template switching, through which a universal primer site and unique molecular identifiers were introduced. cDNA synthesis was primed from both the TCR alpha and TCR beta constant segments. Library amplification used two PCR steps, and the second PCR step added sample barcodes and sequencing adapters. Sequencing of libraries was done on Illumina HiSeq 2500 (2x100 bp) or NovaSeq (2x150 bp). The published analysis was carried out like this. MIGEC handled demultiplexing of reads and collapsing into UMI consensus sequences, while MiXCR performed V(D)J alignment. Vaccine-responding clonotypes were identified with edgeR using replicate PBMC samples, with FDR below 0.01 and a log2 fold change above 5 up to day 15 being required. Each bulk clonotype was labeled CD4 or CD8 based on which sequenced repertoire, CD4 or CD8, contained the clonotype at higher abundance. TCRdb reanalyzed the raw reads on its own, using fastp at Q25 for trimming and MiXCR for clone calling, and kept in-frame beta chains. Records with the same CDR3 protein are collapsed into one entry carrying the most frequent genes and DNA. TCRdb, not the authors, supplied the V and J calls. Here the sample has more than 350,000 distinct CDR3 sequences; approximately 10% occur a single time. The ten top clones hold roughly 18% of the sample.

This clonotype appeared a few times. Its binding antigen is unknown. Base qualities are not at hand, and no much larger clone is one base apart. CDR1 SGHRS and CDR2 YFSETQ were looked up in the germline V gene. The junction carries 11 bases between V and J, which are trimmed by 1 base and 1 base respectively. The CDR3, from cysteine to phenylalanine, totals 15 residues. The sequence is cut down to CDR3 DNA, 45 bases in frame from base 1. The sequences come from PBMCs, collected on the day of the first yellow fever vaccination. This sequence originates from a man aged 18 to 30 who received the YFV17D yellow fever vaccine. The rearranged segments are TRBV5-1 and TRBJ1-1, with an unclear D gene assignment. This receptor has the CDR3 CASSLMWVGNTEAFF. The nucleotides are TGCGCCAGCAGCTTGATGTGGGTAGGGAACACTGAAGCTTTCTTT. When the CDR3 is completed using the reference TRBV5-1 and TRBJ1-1 genes on either side, the full variable domain is KAGVTQTPRYLIKTRGQQVTLSCSPISGHRSVSWYQQTPGQGLQFLFEYFSETQRNKGNFPGRFSGRQFSNSRSEMNVSTLELGDSALYLCASSLMWVGNTEAFFGQGTRLTVV.